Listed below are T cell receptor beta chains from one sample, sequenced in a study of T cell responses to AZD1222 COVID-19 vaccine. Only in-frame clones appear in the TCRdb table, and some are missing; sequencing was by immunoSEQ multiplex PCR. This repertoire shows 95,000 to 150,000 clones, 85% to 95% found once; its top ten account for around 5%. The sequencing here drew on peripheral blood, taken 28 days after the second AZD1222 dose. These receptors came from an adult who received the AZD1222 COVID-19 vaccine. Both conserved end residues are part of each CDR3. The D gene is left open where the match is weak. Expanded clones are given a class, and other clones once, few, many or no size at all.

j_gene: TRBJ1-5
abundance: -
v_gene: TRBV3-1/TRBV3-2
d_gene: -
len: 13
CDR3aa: CASGPRSNQPQHF
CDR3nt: TGTGCCAGCGGTCCGCGTAGCAATCAGCCCCAGCATTTT

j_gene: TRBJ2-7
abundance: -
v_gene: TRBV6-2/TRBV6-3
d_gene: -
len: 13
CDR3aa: CASSYASSREQYF
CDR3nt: TGTGCCAGCAGTTACGCTTCTAGCCGCGAGCAGTACTTC

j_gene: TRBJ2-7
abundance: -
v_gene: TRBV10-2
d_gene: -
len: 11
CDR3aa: CASSEFREQYF
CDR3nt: TGCGCCAGCAGTGAGTTTCGTGAGCAGTACTTC

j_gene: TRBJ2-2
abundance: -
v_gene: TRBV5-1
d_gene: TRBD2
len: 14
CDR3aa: CASSPGLDTGELFF
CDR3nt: TGCGCCAGCAGCCCGGGACTAGATACCGGGGAGCTGTTTTTT

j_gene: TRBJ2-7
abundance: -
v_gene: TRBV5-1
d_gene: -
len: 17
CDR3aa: CASSLGRGSGSSYEQYF
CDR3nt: TGCGCCAGCAGCTTGGGTAGGGGTTCCGGCAGCTCCTACGAGCAGTACTTC

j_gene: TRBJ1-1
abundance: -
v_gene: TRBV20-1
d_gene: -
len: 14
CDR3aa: CSASPRGGNTEAFF
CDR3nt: TGCAGTGCTAGTCCCCGTGGGGGGAACACTGAAGCTTTCTTT

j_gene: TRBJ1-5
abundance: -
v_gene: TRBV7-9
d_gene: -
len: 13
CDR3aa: CASSLVENQPQHF
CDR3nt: TGTGCCAGCAGCTTGGTGGAGAATCAGCCCCAGCATTTT

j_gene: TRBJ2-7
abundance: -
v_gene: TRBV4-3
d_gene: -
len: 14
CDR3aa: CASSQLRNLGEQYF
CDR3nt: TGCGCCAGCAGCCAATTGAGGAACTTGGGCGAGCAGTACTTC

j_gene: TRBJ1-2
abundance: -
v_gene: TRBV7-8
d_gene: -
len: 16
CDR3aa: CASSLVLDFPVDGYTF
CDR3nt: TGTGCCAGCAGCTTAGTCCTAGATTTCCCGGTGGATGGCTACACCTTC

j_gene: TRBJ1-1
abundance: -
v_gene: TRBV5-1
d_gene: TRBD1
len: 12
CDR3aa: CASSLGTGEAFF
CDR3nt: TGCGCCAGCAGCTTGGGGACAGGTGAAGCTTTCTTT

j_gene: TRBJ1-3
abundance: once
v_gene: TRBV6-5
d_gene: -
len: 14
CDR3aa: CASTTGLGGNTIYF
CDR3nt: TGTGCCAGCACTACAGGGCTAGGTGGAAACACCATATATTTT

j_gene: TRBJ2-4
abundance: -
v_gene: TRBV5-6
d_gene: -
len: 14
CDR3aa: CATYHRRVPNIQYF
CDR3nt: TGTGCCACCTACCACAGACGGGTTCCAAACATTCAGTACTTC

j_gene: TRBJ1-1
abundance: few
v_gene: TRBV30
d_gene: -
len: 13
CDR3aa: CAWSVQMNTEAFF
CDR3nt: TGTGCCTGGAGTGTACAAATGAACACTGAAGCTTTCTTT

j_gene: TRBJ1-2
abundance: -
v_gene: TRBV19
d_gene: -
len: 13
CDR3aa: CASSQTGFYGYTF
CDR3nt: TGTGCCAGTAGTCAAACAGGGTTTTATGGCTACACCTTC

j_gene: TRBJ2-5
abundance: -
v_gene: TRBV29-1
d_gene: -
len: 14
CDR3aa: CSAELRGPSGTQYF
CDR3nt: TGCAGCGCCGAGCTCCGGGGCCCATCAGGGACCCAGTACTTC

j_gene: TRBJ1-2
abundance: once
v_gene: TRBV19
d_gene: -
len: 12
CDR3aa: CASTEANYGYTF
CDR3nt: TGTGCCAGTACCGAGGCTAACTATGGCTACACCTTC

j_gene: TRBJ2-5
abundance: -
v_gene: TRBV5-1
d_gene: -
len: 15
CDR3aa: CASSPPGSGQETQYF
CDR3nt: TGCGCCAGCAGCCCCCCAGGAAGTGGCCAAGAGACCCAGTACTTC

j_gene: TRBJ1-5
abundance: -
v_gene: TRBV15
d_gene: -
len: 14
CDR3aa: CATSRGGNNQPQHF
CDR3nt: TGTGCCACCAGCAGAGGTGGCAACAATCAGCCCCAGCATTTT

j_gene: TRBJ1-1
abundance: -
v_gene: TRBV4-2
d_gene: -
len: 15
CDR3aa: CASSQEIGGLIEAFF
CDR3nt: TGTGCCAGCAGCCAGGAAATTGGGGGTCTGATCGAAGCTTTCTTT

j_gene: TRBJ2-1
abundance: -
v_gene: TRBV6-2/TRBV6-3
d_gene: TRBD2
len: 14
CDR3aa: CASSQRLARNEQFF
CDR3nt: TGTGCCAGCAGCCAGAGACTAGCCCGCAATGAGCAGTTCTTC

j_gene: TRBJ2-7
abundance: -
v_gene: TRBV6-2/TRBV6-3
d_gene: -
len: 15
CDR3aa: CASSYRSLTTYEQYF
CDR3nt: TGTGCCAGCAGTTACAGGAGCCTTACTACCTACGAGCAGTACTTC

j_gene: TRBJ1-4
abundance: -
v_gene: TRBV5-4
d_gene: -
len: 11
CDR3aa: CASSSGKELFF
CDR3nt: TGTGCCAGCAGCAGCGGTAAGGAACTGTTTTTT

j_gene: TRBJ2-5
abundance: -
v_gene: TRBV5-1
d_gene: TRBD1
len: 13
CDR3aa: CASSITGVETQYF
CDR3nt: TGCGCCAGCAGCATTACAGGGGTGGAGACCCAGTACTTC

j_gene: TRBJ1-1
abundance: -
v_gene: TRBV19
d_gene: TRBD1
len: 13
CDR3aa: CASSNRGGTEAFF
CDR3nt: TGTGCCAGTAGTAACAGGGGCGGGACTGAAGCTTTCTTT

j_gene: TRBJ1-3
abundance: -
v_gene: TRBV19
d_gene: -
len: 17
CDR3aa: CASRTLQGISPGNTIYF
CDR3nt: TGTGCCAGTAGGACCTTACAGGGTATTTCACCTGGAAACACCATATATTTT

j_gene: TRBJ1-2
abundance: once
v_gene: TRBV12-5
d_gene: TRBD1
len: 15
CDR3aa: CASGRHPDRGYGYTF
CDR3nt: TGTGCTAGTGGCCGCCACCCCGACAGGGGCTATGGCTACACCTTC

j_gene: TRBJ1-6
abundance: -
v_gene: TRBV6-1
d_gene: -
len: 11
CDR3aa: CASSEDSPLHF
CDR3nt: TGTGCCAGCAGTGAAGATTCACCCCTCCACTTT